What follows are 9 T cell receptor beta chains derived from one specimen sequenced in a study of T cells in Graves' hyperthyroidism and ophthalmopathy. Researchers amplified the TCR beta CDR3 regions from RNA transcripts. HTBI primers were employed in a first-round RT-PCR of the TCR CDR3. TCRdb re-analysed the multiplex PCR reads in MiXCR, keeping a single row per CDR3 protein. The sample holds 400,000 to 500,000 distinct CDR3 sequences; approximately 15% are singletons and the top ten take 15% to 20%. The source material was blood. These receptors were taken from a woman younger than 35 with Graves' hyperthyroidism.

Many counts were recorded for this clonotype. CDR3 DNA sequence: TGTGCCAGCAGCGCGGACGGATTTAACTATGGCTACACCTTC. It codes for CASSADGFNYGYTF. This chain joins TRBV12-3 or TRBV12-4 and TRBJ1-2; D is unclear. The CDR3 spans 14 residues. V gave up 6 bases and J gave up 1 base, with 12 bases separating them.

This clonotype was observed many times. V and J are TRBV28 and TRBJ2-1; maybe TRBD2 (5 bases). The length of the CDR3 is 16 residues. CDR1 is MDHEN, CDR2 SYDVKM, per germline. V was shortened by 6 bases and J by 7 bases, with 22 bases between the two germline ends. The DNA of the CDR3 is TGTGCCAGCAGCACTCTCGGCAGCGGATTCGCAAATGAGCAGTTCTTC. This encodes CASSTLGSGFANEQFF.

The chain is built from TRBV7-6 and TRBJ1-1; D is perhaps TRBD1 (5 bases). The CDR3 sequence is 13 residues long. Deletions cut 4 bases from V and 6 bases from J, with 12 bases between. Germline CDR1 and CDR2: SGHVS and FNYEAQ. The DNA of the CDR3 is TGTGCCAGCAGCTCACAGGTTAACCCTGAAGCTTTCTTT. Translating it yields CASSSQVNPEAFF. The full variable domain, in which reference TRBV7-6 and TRBJ1-1 provide the parts outside the CDR3, is GAGVSQSPRYKVTKRGQDVALRCDPISGHVSLYWYRQALGQGPEFLTYFNYEAQQDKSGLPNDRFSAERPEGSISTLTIQRTEQRDSAMYRCASSSQVNPEAFFGQGTRLTVV.

This clonotype was counted only a few times. V and J are TRBV5-6 and TRBJ2-1; no firm D call. The CDR3 sequence is 11 residues long. Germline CDR1 reads SGHDT; CDR2 reads YYEEEE. V was cut by 2 bases and J by 8 bases, with 5 bases left in between. In nucleotides, the CDR3 is TGTGCCAGCAGCTTCGATTATGAGCAGTTCTTC. Its translation is CASSFDYEQFF.

This clonotype has only a few counts. The gene calls are TRBV20-1 and TRBJ2-7, with TRBD2 identical over 9 bases. The length of the CDR3 is 15 residues. Germline CDR1 DFQATT, CDR2 SNEGSKA (reference sequence). The V gene end was trimmed by 3 bases and the J gene end by 1 base; junction bases not matched to a gene: 7. The CDR3 spells CSASEPSGVSYEQYF. In DNA form, the CDR3 reads TGCAGTGCTAGCGAACCTAGCGGGGTTTCCTACGAGCAGTACTTC.

This clonotype has more than one count but fewer than ten. V and J are TRBV19 and TRBJ1-4; possible D gene TRBD1, 5 bases. Deletions cut 3 bases from V and 4 bases from J, with 9 bases between. Germline CDR1 is LNHDA and CDR2 is SQIVND (reference sequence). CDR3 length: 14 amino acids. The CDR3 DNA reads as TGTGCCAGTAGTATGGGGACGGATAATGAAAAACTGTTTTTT. Protein: CASSMGTDNEKLFF. Complete variable domain (other parts from reference TRBV19 and TRBJ1-4): DGGITQSPKYLFRKEGQNVTLSCEQNLNHDAMYWYRQDPGQGLRLIYYSQIVNDFQKGDIAEGYSVSREKKESFPLTVTSAQKNPTAFYLCASSMGTDNEKLFFGSGTQLSVL.

This clonotype was recorded a few times. The chain is built from TRBV5-6 and TRBJ1-4, with a weak D call TRBD1 (6 bases). Trimming shortened V by 4 bases and J by 0 bases, and 22 bases separated the two germline ends. The CDR3 sequence is 19 residues long. CDR1 is SGHDT and CDR2 is YYEEEE in the germline V gene. In DNA, the CDR3 is TGTGCCAGCAGCCTCGCAACAGGGTGGGGACCCGCAACTAATGAAAAACTGTTTTTT. Its protein product is CASSLATGWGPATNEKLFF. Looking up the rest from reference TRBV5-6 and TRBJ1-4 gives the full variable domain: DAGVTQSPTHLIKTRGQQVTLRCSPKSGHDTVSWYQQALGQGPQFIFQYYEEEERQRGNFPDRFSGHQFPNYSSELNVNALLLGDSALYLCASSLATGWGPATNEKLFFGSGTQLSVL.

This clonotype was picked up a small number of times. This rearrangement joins TRBV5-1 to TRBJ2-3; 12 bases align to TRBD2. The germline CDR1 and CDR2 sequences are SGHRS and YFSETQ. This CDR3 contains 18 residues. The V segment lost 3 bases and the J segment 3 bases; nucleotides outside the gene matches: 11. The CDR3 bases are TGCGCCAGCAGCTCCGGACTAGCGGGATCCGCCGGTACAGATACGCAGTATTTT. Translated, it gives CASSSGLAGSAGTDTQYF.

The genes are TRBV3-1 and TRBJ2-1; 7 bases line up with TRBD2. Germline V gene lookup returns CDR1 LGHDT and CDR2 YNNKEL (reference sequence). The CDR3 loop spans 18 amino acids. Trimming cost V 0 bases and J 6 bases; bases outside gene matches: 14. The DNA for the CDR3 is TGTGCCAGCAGCCAAGATCAAGGACGGACTAGTCACGTCAATGAGCAGTTCTTC. As protein: CASSQDQGRTSHVNEQFF.